Listed here are 19 T cell receptor beta chains from one sample, sequenced in a study of CD8+ T cells in alopecia areata. Treatment denoted: oral pan-JAK inhibitor, 5-10 mg twice daily. It was cDNA, reverse transcribed from extracted RNA, that served as the sequencing template. Repertoires were generated with immunoSEQ multiplex PCR, while TCRdb's copy carries only in-frame clones and drops some. Here the sample spans approximately 150,000 clones, 85% to 90% being singletons. The starting material was CD8+ T cells sorted from blood, obtained at week 4, from a patient treated with tofacitinib. These receptors all come from a human donor with alopecia areata.

Comments on this clone: The sample contains more than one DNA sequence encoding this CDR3. V usage is TRBV4-1 and J usage is TRBJ2-1; D is uncertain. From germline, CDR1 is MGHRA and CDR2 YSYEKL. V was cut by 1 base and J by 10 bases, with 8 bases left in between. This CDR3 region has 12 residues. The CDR3 DNA is TGCGCCAGCAGCCAAGGATCGAACGAGCAGTTCTTC. Translation gives CASSQGSNEQFF.

The rearrangement joins TRBV6-5 to TRBJ2-1, with 7 bases aligning to TRBD2. The CDR3 has 15 residues. Germline lookup yields CDR1 MNHEY and CDR2 SVGAGI. The V segment lost 0 bases and the J segment 9 bases; nucleotides outside the gene matches: 8. The CDR3 is CASSYSSGGSGEQFF. Written as DNA, the CDR3 is TGTGCCAGCAGTTACTCTTCCGGGGGGTCGGGTGAGCAGTTCTTC.

This clone is a singleton in its sample. V and J are TRBV11-2 and TRBJ1-5; D unresolved. Germline V gene lookup returns CDR1 SGHAT and CDR2 FQNNGV. This CDR3 region has 15 residues. Trimming removed 5 bases at V and 0 bases at J, with 11 bases between. The chain's CDR3 is CASSPGPYSNQPQHF. CDR3 sequence (DNA): TGTGCCAGCAGCCCCGGGCCTTATAGCAATCAGCCCCAGCATTTT.

The rearrangement joins TRBV5-4 to TRBJ2-1; no reliable D call. Deletions cut 3 bases from V and 0 bases from J, with 10 bases between. The CDR3 spans 15 residues. The germline CDR1 and CDR2 sequences are SGHNT and YYREEE (reference sequence). The CDR3 bases are TGTGCCAGCAGCTCGTCCGGGTTCTCCTACAATGAGCAGTTCTTC. The encoded protein is CASSSSGFSYNEQFF.

The chain carries TRBV29-1 and TRBJ2-1; possibly TRBD2 for D (5 bases). Trimming stripped 2 bases from V and 3 bases from J, with 14 bases between. The CDR3 is made up of 15 amino acids. Germline V gene data show CDR1 as SQVTM and CDR2 as ANQGSEA. CDR3 bases: TGCAGCGTTGAAAAGGTGGGAGTAATCTACAATGAGCAGTTCTTC. This encodes CSVEKVGVIYNEQFF.

The J gene is TRBJ2-5, the V gene TRBV15; 8 bases align to TRBD2. J gave up 1 base and V 1 base, and 5 bases lay outside the gene matches. This CDR3 has 16 amino acids. The germline V gene encodes CDR1 LNHNV and CDR2 YYDKDF (reference sequence). The CDR3 spells CATSRAPSGSQETQYF. CDR3 nucleotides: TGTGCCACCAGCAGAGCCCCTAGCGGGTCCCAAGAGACCCAGTACTTC.

V is TRBV2 and J is TRBJ1-5; unclear D gene. The CDR3 has 16 amino acids. Germline V gene data show CDR1 as SNHLY and CDR2 as FYNNEI. V gave up 0 bases and J gave up 1 base, with 10 bases separating them. The CDR3 region is CASSEAFGQSNQPQHF. The CDR3 coding sequence is TGTGCCAGCAGTGAAGCGTTCGGCCAGAGCAATCAGCCCCAGCATTTT.

The chain combines TRBV30 with TRBJ2-7; D ambiguous. The germline gives CDR1 GTSNPN, CDR2 SVGIG (reference sequence). Trimming stripped 1 base from V and 0 bases from J, with 13 bases between. The CDR3 has 15 amino acids. As DNA, the CDR3 is TGTGCCTGGAGTGGCCCCGTGAATAGCTCCTACGAGCAGTACTTC. This codes for CAWSGPVNSSYEQYF.

The chain combines TRBV29-1 with TRBJ1-2; 7 positions match TRBD1. The CDR3 loop spans 13 amino acids. Trimming at V came to 2 bases and at J to 2 bases, leaving 2 bases not matched to a gene. CDR1 is SQVTM, CDR2 ANQGSEA, per germline. CDR3 residues: CSVERDSNYGYTF. Written as DNA, the CDR3 is TGCAGCGTTGAACGGGACAGCAACTATGGCTACACCTTC.

The DNA for the CDR3 is TGTGCCAGCAGTTTATCCGGGACAGATAGCTCCTACGAGCAGTACTTC. This gives the protein CASSLSGTDSSYEQYF. This chain uses TRBV27 with TRBJ2-7, with TRBD1 matching over 7 bases. V lost 0 bases, J lost 0 bases, and 5 bases stayed unmatched. Germline CDR1 is MNHEY and CDR2 is SMNVEV (reference sequence). CDR3 length: 16 residues.

The chain employs TRBV7-9 and TRBJ2-3; D is uncertain. V was cut by 3 bases and J by 2 bases, with 21 bases left in between. The CDR3 extends over 18 amino acids. Germline V gene sequence: CDR1 SEHNR, CDR2 FQNEAQ (reference sequence). CDR3 nucleotide sequence: TGTGCCAGCAGCTTCCCAGTGGGTAAGGTGGCGGACACAGATACGCAGTATTTT. Amino acid sequence: CASSFPVGKVADTDTQYF.

The rearrangement links TRBV30 to TRBJ1-2; no clear D. Trimming removed 1 base at V and 6 bases at J, with 6 bases between. The CDR3 covers 11 residues. Germline values: CDR1 GTSNPN, CDR2 SVGIG (reference sequence). The CDR3 coding sequence is TGTGCCTGGAGTGGAGGGAATGGCTACACCTTC. As protein: CAWSGGNGYTF.

The chain is built from TRBV29-1 and TRBJ2-5, with 7 bases matching TRBD1. CDR3 length: 15 residues. CDR1 and CDR2 from the germline V gene are SQVTM and ANQGSEA. V was pared by 5 bases and J by 2 bases, with 11 bases of the junction left unmatched. The DNA for the CDR3 is TGCAGCGTTAATCTAAGGGACAGCCCACAAGAGACCCAGTACTTC. Amino acids: CSVNLRDSPQETQYF.

The rearrangement uses TRBV7-9 and TRBJ2-5; 9 bases map to TRBD2. J lost 2 bases, V lost 5 bases, and 9 bases had no gene match. The CDR3 runs 16 residues. Germline-derived CDR1 and CDR2 are SEHNR and FQNEAQ (reference sequence). The CDR3: CASSHRTSESQETQYF. CDR3 coding DNA: TGTGCCAGCAGCCATCGGACTAGCGAAAGTCAAGAGACCCAGTACTTC.

The J gene is TRBJ2-1, the V gene TRBV5-1; D gene unclear. Germline values: CDR1 SGHRS, CDR2 YFSETQ. The CDR3 spans 14 residues. V was trimmed by 0 bases and J by 7 bases, leaving 11 bases between them. CDR3 in amino acids: CASSLEVGRNEQFF. The CDR3 DNA sequence: TGCGCCAGCAGCTTGGAAGTGGGAAGGAATGAGCAGTTCTTC.

J is TRBJ2-7 and V is TRBV9; D might be TRBD1 or TRBD2, each matching 5 bases. The CDR3 spans 15 residues. V lost 2 bases and J 0 bases, leaving 12 bases between the germline ends. Germline CDR1 is SGDLS and CDR2 is YYNGEE. Here the CDR3 reads CASSVGTAGSYEQYF. The CDR3 DNA reads as TGTGCCAGCAGCGTCGGGACGGCGGGCTCCTACGAGCAGTACTTC.

Comments on this clone: This CDR3 is also generated by other DNA sequences in the sample. The chain joins TRBV6-5 to TRBJ1-5; D uncertain. The CDR3 extends over 13 amino acids. Trimming cost V 2 bases and J 6 bases, with 8 bases left between them. Germline V CDR1 and CDR2: MNHEY, SVGAGI. DNA for the CDR3: TGTGCCAGCAGTTACGGTAGCGGTCAGCCCCAGCATTTT. Translated: CASSYGSGQPQHF.

This rearrangement joins TRBV7-8 to TRBJ2-3; D call uncertain. The CDR3 covers 12 residues. The germline V gene encodes CDR1 SGHVS and CDR2 FQNEAQ. The V and J ends lost 4 bases and 5 bases respectively, with 7 bases between them. Here the CDR3 DNA reads TGTGCCAGCAGCTCCATTGGAGATACGCAGTATTTT. It is translated as CASSSIGDTQYF.

The V and J genes are TRBV29-1 and TRBJ2-7, with D perhaps TRBD1 (6 bases). The CDR3 runs to 15 residues. CDR1 is SQVTM and CDR2 is ANQGSEA in the germline V gene. V lost 0 bases and J lost 3, with 15 bases in between. CDR3 in amino acids: CSVEDTRDNYYEQYF. For the CDR3, the DNA is TGCAGCGTTGAAGACACCCGGGACAACTACTACGAGCAGTACTTC.